This TCR beta chain was recorded in a study of radiotherapy plus CTLA-4 blockade in lung cancer. Findings and caveats of the study: Tumor-origin TCR clones grew in blood after radiotherapy plus ipilimumab.

TCRdb's table, derived via immunoSEQ multiplex PCR, lists solely in-frame clones and lacks some. The sample holds some 110,000 clones, 81% seen once. The CDR3 totals 14 residues. Germline values: CDR1 LGHNA, CDR2 YNFKEQ. Concerning this clone itself: Its antigen is not identified. Sequence at one end of the junction differs from germline and may be a read error.

J is TRBJ2-7 and V is TRBV4-2, with TRBD1 matching over 7 bases. This specimen consisted of peripheral blood, obtained from a patient treated with radiotherapy plus ipilimumab. The receptor's source is a human donor with non-small cell lung cancer that progressed on radiotherapy plus ipilimumab. Some clones in this sample may be carry-over from other donors' samples. CDR3 sequence: CASSRRQGPYGQYF. In DNA, the CDR3 is TGTGCCAGCAGCCGCCGACAGGGCCCTTACGGGCAGTACTTC.